A selection of T cell receptor beta chains follows, all from one sample in a study of T cell responses to AZD1222 COVID-19 vaccine. Clones were read by immunoSEQ multiplex PCR, and TCRdb kept only the in-frame ones, dropping some. Of some 110,000 clones in the sample, around nine tenths are singletons; the top ten hold about 7.1%. Material: peripheral blood, obtained 28 days after the second AZD1222 dose. Receptors originate from an adult who received the AZD1222 COVID-19 vaccine. The CDR3 runs from the conserved cysteine through the conserved F or W. The D gene is left open where the match is weak. Only part of the rows carry a size: once, few, many, or a class if the clone is expanded.

-	TRBD1	TRBV4-1	TRBJ1-1	TGCGCCAGCAGCCAATTCGGACAGGGCGGCACTGAAGCTTTCTTT	CASSQFGQGGTEAFF
-	-	TRBV11-1	TRBJ1-5	TGTGCCAGCAGCTTCCGTTGGGGTCAGCCCCAGCATTTT	CASSFRWGQPQHF
-	-	TRBV11-2	TRBJ2-7	TGTGCCAGCAGCATCCGGGCCATGGGGGAGCAGTACTTC	CASSIRAMGEQYF
-	-	TRBV11-2	TRBJ1-1	TGTGCCAGCAGCTTAGGGGTAAGGGGTGAAGCTTTCTTT	CASSLGVRGEAFF
-	TRBD2	TRBV24-1	TRBJ2-1	TGTGCCACCAGTGATGGGCGGGAGAGTTTCTACAATGAGCAGTTCTTC	CATSDGRESFYNEQFF
-	-	TRBV6-5	TRBJ1-1	TGTGCCAGCAGTTACGATCGGGGCCCGACTGAAGCTTTCTTT	CASSYDRGPTEAFF
-	-	TRBV23-1	TRBJ2-7	TGCGCCAGCAGACCCTACGAGCAGTACTTC	CASRPYEQYF
-	-	TRBV3-1/TRBV3-2	TRBJ1-6	TGTGCCAGCAGCCTACTGGACAATAATTCACCCCTCCACTTT	CASSLLDNNSPLHF
-	-	TRBV4-1	TRBJ1-2	TGCGCCAGCACCTTAAACGTACCAGCCCACTATGGCTACACCTTC	CASTLNVPAHYGYTF
-	TRBD1	TRBV7-9	TRBJ1-1	TGTGCCAGCAGCGTGGGACAGAGCCACACTGAAGCTTTCTTT	CASSVGQSHTEAFF
once	TRBD1	TRBV15	TRBJ2-7	TGTGCCACCAGCAGAGATGAGGGGGCAGTTCTTCTTCGGGAGCAGTACTTC	CATSRDEGAVLLREQYF
-	-	TRBV19	TRBJ2-7	TGTGCCAGTAGTATAAACTTTAGCGAGTACGAGCAGTACTTC	CASSINFSEYEQYF
-	TRBD2	TRBV18	TRBJ2-7	TGTGCCAGCTCACCCCGACCCAGGAAGCGGGGCCACGAGCAGTACTTC	CASSPRPRKRGHEQYF
few	-	TRBV30	TRBJ2-7	TGTGCCTGGAGTATCAATCCGGGAACCGAGCAGTACTTC	CAWSINPGTEQYF
-	-	TRBV12-3/TRBV12-4	TRBJ2-7	TGTGCCAGCAGTCCACAGGGATACGAGCAGTACTTC	CASSPQGYEQYF
-	-	TRBV9	TRBJ1-3	TGTGCCAGCAGCGTAGGGGGCGCGAGAAACACCATATATTTT	CASSVGGARNTIYF
-	TRBD1	TRBV7-2	TRBJ1-2	TGTGCCAGCAGCCCTGGACAGGGAGCTAACTATGGCTACACCTTC	CASSPGQGANYGYTF
-	-	TRBV7-3	TRBJ2-1	TGTGCCAGCAGCTTAAACGGGGAACCCTACAATGAGCAGTTCTTC	CASSLNGEPYNEQFF
-	TRBD1	TRBV5-1	TRBJ2-5	TGCGCCAGCAGCCCCGACAGGGTTAGAGAGACCCAGTACTTC	CASSPDRVRETQYF
-	-	TRBV3-1/TRBV3-2	TRBJ2-3	TGTGCCAGCAGGCCGGACCGGGCAGATACGCAGTATTTT	CASRPDRADTQYF
-	-	TRBV30	TRBJ1-5	TGTGCCTGGAGTGTAATAGGGAATCAGCCCCAGCATTTT	CAWSVIGNQPQHF
-	-	TRBV24-1	TRBJ2-3	TGTGCCACCAGTGACCCCTCGCGGGCAGATACGCAGTATTTT	CATSDPSRADTQYF
-	-	TRBV18	TRBJ1-5	TGTGCCAGCTCACCAAGGAGCAATCAGCCCCAGCATTTT	CASSPRSNQPQHF
-	-	TRBV7-8	TRBJ2-1	TGTGCCAGCAGCGTAACGGGGGACAATGAGCAGTTCTTC	CASSVTGDNEQFF
-	-	TRBV12-2	TRBJ1-4	TGTGCAAGTCGCCTCCGGTTTAGGAATGAAAAACTGTTTTTT	CASRLRFRNEKLFF
-	TRBD1	TRBV10-2	TRBJ2-7	TGCGCCAGCAGTGATCCGACAGGGGAGCAGTACTTC	CASSDPTGEQYF
once	-	TRBV2	TRBJ1-1	TGTGCCAGCAAAAGGGGAGGGAACACTGAAGCTTTCTTT	CASKRGGNTEAFF
-	-	TRBV28	TRBJ2-7	TGTGCCAGCTTAGGTCTAGCGACAGCCTACGAGCAGTACTTC	CASLGLATAYEQYF
-	TRBD2	TRBV4-1	TRBJ2-3	TGCGCCAGCAGCCCGGGCCTAGCGGGAGGGCCAGATACGCAGTATTTT	CASSPGLAGGPDTQYF
-	TRBD2	TRBV28	TRBJ2-5	TGTGCCAGCAGTCCTTTGGGACTAGCGGGAGGACTGGAGACCCAGTACTTC	CASSPLGLAGGLETQYF
-	TRBD1	TRBV20-1	TRBJ1-4	TGCAGTGCTAGTGACCCACAGGGGACTAATGAAAAACTGTTTTTT	CSASDPQGTNEKLFF
once	TRBD2	TRBV13	TRBJ2-5	TGTGCCAGCAGCGCCCCACTAGCGGGGGGGCGAGAGACCCAGTACTTC	CASSAPLAGGRETQYF
-	-	TRBV28	TRBJ2-6	TGTGCCAGCAGTTATAGTGGGGCCAACTCTGGGGCCAACGTCCTGACTTTC	CASSYSGANSGANVLTF
-	-	TRBV6-5	TRBJ2-2	TGTGCCAGCAGTTCGGGAACAGCGGCCGACGGGGAGCTGTTTTTT	CASSSGTAADGELFF
-	-	TRBV19	TRBJ2-5	TGTGCCAGTAGTATGGACTTCCAAGAGACCCAGTACTTC	CASSMDFQETQYF
-	-	TRBV10-2	TRBJ1-1	TGCGCCAGCAGTGAAGGGAGGTTGACTGAAGCTTTCTTT	CASSEGRLTEAFF
-	-	TRBV5-1	TRBJ1-4	TGCGCCAGCAGTTTTGGCTTGCATGAAGAAAAACTGTTTTTT	CASSFGLHEEKLFF
-	-	TRBV10-3	TRBJ1-2	TGTGCCATCAGTCAAAAGGACAGTAACTATGGCTACACCTTC	CAISQKDSNYGYTF
-	TRBD2	TRBV7-9	TRBJ2-5	TGTGCCAGCAGCTCCAGGACTAGCGGGAGACAAGGAGAGACCCAGTACTTC	CASSSRTSGRQGETQYF
-	-	TRBV13	TRBJ2-7	TGTGCCAGCAGCTTAGGAGTAGGACGCGGCGAGCAGTACTTC	CASSLGVGRGEQYF
-	-	TRBV12-5	TRBJ1-1	TGTGCTAGTGGTTTTGCGGGGGCTGAAGCTTTCTTT	CASGFAGAEAFF
-	-	TRBV7-2	TRBJ2-2	TGTGCCAGCAGCGCGGTAGTTTGGGCCGGGGAGCTGTTTTTT	CASSAVVWAGELFF
-	TRBD2	TRBV4-2	TRBJ2-1	TGTGCCAGCAGCCAGAAGTCACTAGCGGGGGGGACCTCTAGCTCCTACAATGAGCAGTTCTTC	CASSQKSLAGGTSSSYNEQFF
-	-	TRBV5-1	TRBJ2-7	TGCGCCAGCAGCTTGGAGGCGGGATCCCTCTACGAGCAGTACTTC	CASSLEAGSLYEQYF